Listed below are T cell receptor beta chains from one sample, sequenced in a study of vaccination and CD4 T cells after COVID-19. These receptors' targets are unknown. A single record per CDR3 protein comes from TCRdb applying MiXCR to the PCR reads. Of 17,000 or so distinct CDR3 sequences listed, 45% to 65% are singletons. Sequencing was carried out using CD4+ T cells from blood, cultured in vitro. These receptors all stem from a human donor who had recovered from COVID-19. CDR3s include the opening cysteine and the closing phenylalanine or tryptophan. A D gene is named only where the DNA matches it firmly. The listing skips clone size in some rows; elsewhere it reads once, few, many or a size class.

v_call	d_call	j_call	clone_size	cdr3_aa	cdr3_nt
TRBV19	TRBD1	TRBJ2-1	-	CATNRDRVANEQFF	TGTGCCACGAACCGGGACAGGGTCGCCAATGAGCAGTTCTTC
TRBV30	TRBD2	TRBJ2-3	few	CAWKRGRTPNTDTQYF	TGTGCCTGGAAACGCGGGAGGACCCCTAACACAGATACGCAGTATTTT
TRBV19	TRBD1	TRBJ1-6	-	CASSLGQLNSPLHF	TGTGCCAGCTCGCTGGGACAGTTAAATTCACCCCTCCACTTT
TRBV7-8	-	TRBJ1-5	-	CASSLEAARPQHF	TGTGCCAGCAGCTTAGAGGCGGCACGGCCCCAGCATTTT
TRBV18	-	TRBJ1-3	few	CASSPMEGTSGNTIYF	TGTGCCAGCTCACCCATGGAGGGGACTTCTGGAAACACCATATATTTT
TRBV5-8	TRBD1	TRBJ2-1	-	CASSLGQGGYNEQFF	TGTGCCAGCAGCCTAGGACAGGGGGGTTACAATGAGCAGTTCTTC
TRBV7-3	-	TRBJ1-2	few	CASRKGVGSYGYTF	TGTGCCAGCAGGAAGGGGGTAGGGAGCTATGGCTACACCTTC
TRBV20-1	-	TRBJ2-1	-	CSASGLAHSYNEQFF	TGCAGTGCTAGCGGGCTAGCGCATTCCTACAATGAGCAGTTCTTC
TRBV29-1	TRBD2	TRBJ2-1	once	CSVGEGLAGRNEQFF	TGCAGCGTTGGTGAGGGACTAGCGGGGCGCAATGAGCAGTTCTTC
TRBV19	-	TRBJ2-1	-	CASKGGGAGYNEQFF	TGTGCCAGTAAGGGTGGGGGGGCAGGCTACAATGAGCAGTTCTTC
TRBV6-1	-	TRBJ1-2	few	CASYGGSDYTF	TGTGCCAGCTACGGGGGATCGGACTACACCTTC
TRBV28	-	TRBJ1-4	-	CASTDWAVGNEKLFF	TGTGCCAGCACCGATTGGGCTGTGGGAAATGAAAAACTGTTTTTT
TRBV7-8	-	TRBJ1-2	few	CASSLGLEHYGYTF	TGTGCCAGCAGCTTAGGACTAGAGCACTATGGCTACACCTTC
TRBV6-1	TRBD2	TRBJ2-3	-	CASMFWGREDTQYF	TGTGCCAGCATGTTTTGGGGGAGGGAGGATACGCAGTATTTT
TRBV28	-	TRBJ1-5	-	CASSFSAGRQPQHF	TGTGCCAGCAGTTTCTCGGCAGGGCGGCAGCCCCAGCATTTT
TRBV29-1	-	TRBJ1-1	-	CSVEVGVTNTEAFF	TGCAGCGTGGAGGTTGGGGTAACAAACACTGAAGCTTTCTTT
TRBV27	TRBD1	TRBJ2-1	-	CASSAPGQGVNEQFF	TGTGCCAGCAGTGCCCCGGGACAGGGCGTCAATGAGCAGTTCTTC
TRBV27	TRBD1	TRBJ1-4	few	CASSLTGATNEKLFF	TGTGCCAGCAGCCTGACAGGGGCAACTAATGAAAAACTGTTTTTT
TRBV7-2	-	TRBJ2-5	-	CASSSTIAWGTQYF	TGTGCCAGCAGCTCGACCATAGCTTGGGGGACCCAGTACTTC
TRBV7-8	-	TRBJ1-1	few	CASSWSKTMNTEAFF	TGTGCCAGCAGCTGGTCTAAGACTATGAACACTGAAGCTTTCTTT
TRBV6-1	TRBD1	TRBJ1-1	-	CASRLGQASTEAFF	TGTGCCAGCAGGTTGGGACAGGCCAGCACTGAAGCTTTCTTT
TRBV7-3	TRBD1	TRBJ2-7	once	CASSLKPGGSYEQYF	TGTGCCAGCAGCTTAAAGCCAGGGGGATCCTACGAGCAGTACTTC
TRBV10-2	-	TRBJ1-2	few	CASSGGPYGYTF	TGCGCCAGCAGTGGGGGGCCCTATGGCTACACCTTC
TRBV15	TRBD1	TRBJ1-1	few	CATSRRTGLRNTEAFF	TGTGCCACCAGCAGGCGGACAGGGTTGAGGAACACTGAAGCTTTCTTT
TRBV18	-	TRBJ1-2	-	CASSPPGRVNGYTF	TGTGCCAGCTCACCACCGGGCAGGGTAAATGGCTACACCTTC
TRBV19	TRBD1	TRBJ2-3	few	CASSISQGIGDTQYF	TGTGCCAGTAGTATTTCACAGGGGATAGGAGATACGCAGTATTTT
TRBV20-1	TRBD2	TRBJ2-1	-	CSATDLAGGPAYSYNEQFF	TGCAGTGCTACCGACCTAGCGGGAGGGCCCGCTTACTCCTACAATGAGCAGTTCTTC
TRBV7-9	TRBD2	TRBJ2-3	few	CASSSWTRRRTDTQYF	TGTGCCAGCAGCTCCTGGACTAGACGGCGCACAGATACGCAGTATTTT
TRBV6-1	TRBD1	TRBJ2-7	-	CASRDSLGQGYEQYF	TGTGCCAGCAGAGACTCACTGGGACAGGGATACGAGCAGTACTTC
TRBV20-1	TRBD2	TRBJ2-1	-	CSATDSGTSGYNEQFF	TGCAGTGCTACTGACTCCGGGACTAGCGGCTACAATGAGCAGTTCTTC
TRBV7-3	-	TRBJ1-1	once	CASSLQVGGAGTEAFF	TGTGCCAGCAGCTTACAGGTCGGGGGGGCGGGCACTGAAGCTTTCTTT
TRBV30	-	TRBJ1-6	few	CAWCGGSYNSPLHF	TGTGCCTGGTGCGGGGGGTCCTATAATTCACCCCTCCACTTT
TRBV28	-	TRBJ1-4	once	CASSSEQGMVLFF	TGTGCCAGCAGTTCGGAACAGGGTATGGTACTGTTTTTT
TRBV28	-	TRBJ1-2	-	CASSLYSGVNPVYTF	TGTGCCAGCAGTTTATATTCGGGGGTAAATCCCGTCTACACCTTC
TRBV5-1	TRBD2	TRBJ2-4	-	CASSFTSGSRENIQYF	TGCGCCAGCAGCTTCACTAGCGGGAGTCGTGAGAACATTCAGTACTTC
TRBV6-2/TRBV6-3	TRBD2	TRBJ2-7	once	CASSWRESPREQYF	TGCGCCAGCAGTTGGCGGGAGTCTCCGCGGGAGCAGTACTTC
TRBV6-5	-	TRBJ1-1	once	CASSSWGEEAFF	TGTGCCAGCAGTTCTTGGGGAGAGGAAGCTTTCTTT
TRBV20-1	-	TRBJ1-2	-	CSARDIIVQEGKYGYTF	TGCAGTGCTAGAGACATTATAGTACAGGAGGGTAAGTATGGCTACACCTTC
TRBV18	TRBD2	TRBJ2-1	-	CASSPLSGRAGEDGQFF	TGTGCCAGCTCACCACTTAGCGGGAGGGCCGGTGAGGATGGGCAGTTCTTC
TRBV30	-	TRBJ2-1	-	CAWSWSSNNEQFF	TGTGCCTGGAGTTGGAGTAGCAACAATGAGCAGTTCTTC
TRBV19	-	TRBJ1-4	-	CASSIEDPATNEKLFF	TGTGCCAGTAGTATAGAAGATCCTGCAACTAATGAAAAACTGTTTTTT
TRBV7-2	-	TRBJ2-3	-	CASSLGIGTDTQYF	TGTGCCAGCAGCTTAGGAATTGGCACAGATACGCAGTATTTT
TRBV29-1	-	TRBJ1-1	once	CSAAPRGTEAFF	TGCAGCGCCGCTCCCAGGGGAACTGAAGCTTTCTTT
TRBV5-1	-	TRBJ1-5	-	CASSEDNLPNQPQHF	TGCGCCAGCAGCGAGGACAACCTACCCAATCAGCCCCAGCATTTT
TRBV20-1	-	TRBJ1-3	medium-sized	CSVRPASSGNTIYF	TGCAGTGTTCGACCCGCGAGCTCTGGAAACACCATATATTTT
TRBV10-1	-	TRBJ2-5	-	CASSEGGRPQETQYF	TGCGCCAGCAGTGAGGGGGGGCGACCCCAGGAGACCCAGTACTTC
TRBV27	TRBD1	TRBJ1-2	-	CASSAGDSAYGYTF	TGTGCCAGCAGTGCCGGGGACAGCGCCTATGGCTACACCTTC
TRBV6-1	-	TRBJ2-5	few	CASSEDSGDWETQYF	TGTGCCAGCAGTGAAGACTCGGGGGATTGGGAGACCCAGTACTTC
TRBV27	-	TRBJ1-5	few	CASSLEGFGNQPQHF	TGTGCCAGCAGTTTGGAAGGGTTCGGCAATCAGCCCCAGCATTTT
TRBV19	-	TRBJ1-1	-	CASSISANTEAFF	TGTGCCAGTAGTATATCTGCAAACACTGAAGCTTTCTTT
TRBV15	TRBD1	TRBJ1-2	-	CATSSTGQGVFYGYTF	TGTGCCACCAGCAGTACCGGACAGGGGGTTTTCTATGGCTACACCTTC
TRBV10-3	TRBD1	TRBJ1-2	-	CAINRQGVGYGYTF	TGTGCCATCAATAGACAGGGGGTCGGCTATGGCTACACCTTC
TRBV6-1	-	TRBJ2-3	-	CATQDSPTDTQYF	TGTGCCACCCAGGACAGTCCCACAGATACGCAGTATTTT
TRBV6-1	TRBD1	TRBJ2-3	-	CASKGLGQAATDTQYF	TGTGCCAGCAAGGGGCTTGGACAGGCCGCCACAGATACGCAGTATTTT
TRBV5-1	-	TRBJ1-6	few	CASSLGGKNSPLHF	TGCGCCAGCAGCTTGGGAGGGAAGAATTCACCCCTCCACTTT
TRBV20-1	-	TRBJ2-3	-	CSARGYNSGTDTQYF	TGCAGTGCTAGAGGCTATAATAGCGGAACAGATACGCAGTATTTT
TRBV6-5	-	TRBJ2-6	-	CASSYPRDLSGANVLTF	TGTGCCAGCAGTTATCCCCGGGACCTCTCTGGGGCCAACGTCCTGACTTTC
TRBV7-8	TRBD2	TRBJ2-2	-	CASTWELAGVPGELFF	TGTGCCAGCACCTGGGAGCTAGCGGGAGTACCCGGGGAGCTGTTTTTT